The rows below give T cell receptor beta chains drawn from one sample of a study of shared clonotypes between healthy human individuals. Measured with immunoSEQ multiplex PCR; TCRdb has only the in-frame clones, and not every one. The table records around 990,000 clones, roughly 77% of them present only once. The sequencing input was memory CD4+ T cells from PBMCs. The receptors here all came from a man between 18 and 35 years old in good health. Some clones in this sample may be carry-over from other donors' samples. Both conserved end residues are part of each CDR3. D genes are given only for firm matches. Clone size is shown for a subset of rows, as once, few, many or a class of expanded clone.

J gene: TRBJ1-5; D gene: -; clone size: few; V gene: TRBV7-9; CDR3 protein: CASGMNQPQHF; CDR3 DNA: TGTGCCAGCGGAATGAATCAGCCCCAGCATTTT
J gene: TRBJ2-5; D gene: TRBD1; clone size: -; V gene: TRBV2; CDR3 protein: CASTRDSEETQYF; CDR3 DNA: TGTGCCAGCACCCGGGACAGCGAAGAGACCCAGTACTTC
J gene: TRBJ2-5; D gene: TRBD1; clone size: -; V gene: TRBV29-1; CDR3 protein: CSVEPGTGEETQYF; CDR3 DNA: TGCAGCGTTGAACCCGGGACAGGGGAAGAGACCCAGTACTTC
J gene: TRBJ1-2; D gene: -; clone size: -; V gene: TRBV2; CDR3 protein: CASSIGAGSYGYTF; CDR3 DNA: TGTGCCAGCAGTATAGGAGCAGGCAGCTATGGCTACACCTTC
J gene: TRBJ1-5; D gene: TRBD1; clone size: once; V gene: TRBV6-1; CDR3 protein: CASSTGQGHQPQHF; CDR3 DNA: TGTGCCAGCAGTACCGGACAGGGGCATCAGCCCCAGCATTTT
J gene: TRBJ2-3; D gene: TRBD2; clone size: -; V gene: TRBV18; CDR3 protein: CASSRTRDYNPRTDTQYF; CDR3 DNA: TGTGCCAGCTCACGAACCCGGGACTACAACCCGCGCACAGATACGCAGTATTTT
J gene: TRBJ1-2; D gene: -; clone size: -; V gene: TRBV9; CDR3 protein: CASSVGRSLEGYTF; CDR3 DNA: TGTGCCAGCAGCGTAGGCCGGAGTTTGGAGGGCTACACCTTC
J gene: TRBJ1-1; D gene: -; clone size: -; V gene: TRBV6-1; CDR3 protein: CASRSRQNTEAFF; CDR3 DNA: TGTGCCAGCAGATCCCGACAGAACACTGAAGCTTTCTTT
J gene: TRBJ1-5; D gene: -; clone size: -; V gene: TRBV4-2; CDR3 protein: CASSQDGEGMGQPQHF; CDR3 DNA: TGTGCCAGCAGCCAAGATGGGGAGGGTATGGGGCAGCCCCAGCATTTT
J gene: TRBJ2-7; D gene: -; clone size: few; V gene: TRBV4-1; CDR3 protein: CASSQVLFASVAYEQYF; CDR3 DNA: TGCGCCAGCAGCCAGGTCCTGTTCGCTAGCGTTGCCTACGAGCAGTACTTC
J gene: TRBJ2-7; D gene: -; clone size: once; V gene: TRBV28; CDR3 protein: CASSPFQGAGSTSYEQYF; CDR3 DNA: TGTGCCAGCAGTCCTTTTCAGGGCGCGGGAAGTACGTCCTACGAGCAGTACTTC
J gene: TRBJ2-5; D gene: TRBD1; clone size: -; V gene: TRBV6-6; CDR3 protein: CASRPPGQKETQYF; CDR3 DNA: TGTGCCAGCAGACCTCCGGGACAGAAAGAGACCCAGTACTTC
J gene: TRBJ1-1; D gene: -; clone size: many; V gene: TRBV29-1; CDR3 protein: CSVATGAANTEAFF; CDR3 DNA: TGCAGCGTTGCCACGGGGGCAGCGAACACTGAAGCTTTCTTT
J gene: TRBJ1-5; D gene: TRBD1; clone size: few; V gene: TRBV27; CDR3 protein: CASSDDRVQPQHF; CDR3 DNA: TGTGCCAGCAGTGACGACAGGGTACAGCCCCAGCATTTT
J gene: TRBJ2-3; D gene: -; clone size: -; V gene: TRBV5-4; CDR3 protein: CASSRSGAAGDTQYF; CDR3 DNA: TGTGCCAGCAGTCGTAGCGGAGCCGCGGGAGATACGCAGTATTTT
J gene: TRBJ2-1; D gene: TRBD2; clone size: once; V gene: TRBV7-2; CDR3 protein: CASSLVGLAVWNEQFF; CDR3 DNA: TGTGCCAGCAGCTTAGTCGGACTAGCGGTTTGGAATGAGCAGTTCTTC
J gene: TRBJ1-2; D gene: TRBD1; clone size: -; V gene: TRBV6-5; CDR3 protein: CASSLTGGANGYTF; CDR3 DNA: TGTGCCAGCAGTCTGACAGGGGGCGCAAATGGCTACACCTTC
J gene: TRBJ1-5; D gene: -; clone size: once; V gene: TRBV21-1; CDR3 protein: CASSREDRGYQPQHF; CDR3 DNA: TGTGCCAGCAGTCGGGAGGACAGGGGATATCAGCCCCAGCATTTT
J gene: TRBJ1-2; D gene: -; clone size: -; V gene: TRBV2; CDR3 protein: CASTAGSRGYTF; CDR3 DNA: TGTGCCAGCACTGCAGGGTCCCGCGGCTACACCTTC
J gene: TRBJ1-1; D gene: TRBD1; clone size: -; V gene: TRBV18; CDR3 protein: CASSPRTGANTEAFF; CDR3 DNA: TGTGCCAGCTCACCACGGACAGGGGCGAACACTGAAGCTTTCTTT
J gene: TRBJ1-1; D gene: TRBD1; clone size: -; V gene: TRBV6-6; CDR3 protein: CASSYTDRGHTEAFF; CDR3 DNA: TGTGCCAGCAGTTACACCGACAGGGGGCACACTGAAGCTTTCTTT
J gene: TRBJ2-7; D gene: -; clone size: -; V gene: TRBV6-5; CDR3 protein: CASNRGMNSYEQYF; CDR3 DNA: TGTGCCAGCAACCGGGGGATGAACTCCTACGAGCAGTACTTC
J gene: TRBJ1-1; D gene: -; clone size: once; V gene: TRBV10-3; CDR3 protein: CAISAGRRNTEAFF; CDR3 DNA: TGTGCCATCAGTGCGGGACGGAGGAACACTGAAGCTTTCTTT
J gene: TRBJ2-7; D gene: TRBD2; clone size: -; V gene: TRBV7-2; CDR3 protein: CASSWSGTYEQYF; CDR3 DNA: TGTGCCAGCAGCTGGAGCGGGACCTACGAGCAGTACTTC
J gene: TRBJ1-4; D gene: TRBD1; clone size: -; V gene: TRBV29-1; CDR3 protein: CSVAGAGGGANEKLFF; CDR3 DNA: TGCAGCGTTGCTGGAGCAGGGGGTGGGGCTAATGAAAAACTGTTTTTT
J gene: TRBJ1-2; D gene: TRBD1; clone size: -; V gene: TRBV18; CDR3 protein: CASSPGQDRGYTF; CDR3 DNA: TGTGCCAGCTCACCGGGACAGGACCGAGGCTACACCTTC
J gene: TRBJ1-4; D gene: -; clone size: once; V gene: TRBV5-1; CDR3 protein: CASSFGREANEKLFF; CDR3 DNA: TGCGCCAGCAGCTTTGGCAGGGAAGCTAATGAAAAACTGTTTTTT
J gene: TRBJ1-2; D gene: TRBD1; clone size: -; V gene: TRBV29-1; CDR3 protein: CSAEGQGIGHGYTF; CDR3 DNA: TGCAGCGCGGAGGGACAGGGGATTGGGCATGGCTACACCTTC
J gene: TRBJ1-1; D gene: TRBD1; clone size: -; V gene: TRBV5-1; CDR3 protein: CASRRTGTGVNTEAFF; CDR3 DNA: TGCGCCAGCAGACGTACCGGGACAGGGGTGAACACTGAAGCTTTCTTT
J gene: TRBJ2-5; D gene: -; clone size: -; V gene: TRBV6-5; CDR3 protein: CASSYSGKGWGETQYF; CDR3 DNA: TGTGCCAGCAGTTACTCGGGTAAAGGGTGGGGAGAGACCCAGTACTTC
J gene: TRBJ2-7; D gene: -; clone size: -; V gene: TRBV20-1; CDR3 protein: CSAPPLYEQYF; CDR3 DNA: TGCAGTGCTCCCCCTCTCTACGAGCAGTACTTC
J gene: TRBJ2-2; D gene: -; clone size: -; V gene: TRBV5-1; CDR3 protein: CASSLAGRTGELFF; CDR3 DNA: TGCGCCAGCAGCTTGGCAGGACGAACTGGGGAGCTGTTTTTT
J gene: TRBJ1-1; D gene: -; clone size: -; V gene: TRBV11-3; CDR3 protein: CASSSHRTAEAFF; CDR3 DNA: TGTGCCAGCAGCTCACATAGGACAGCTGAAGCTTTCTTT
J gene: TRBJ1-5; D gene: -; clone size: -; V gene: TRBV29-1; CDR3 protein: CSVGDNSNQPQHF; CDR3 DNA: TGCAGCGTCGGTGACAATAGCAATCAGCCCCAGCATTTT
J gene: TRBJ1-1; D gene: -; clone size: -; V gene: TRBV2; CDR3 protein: CASQPGLGVGAFF; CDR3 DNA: TGTGCCAGCCAGCCAGGGTTGGGCGTCGGAGCTTTCTTT
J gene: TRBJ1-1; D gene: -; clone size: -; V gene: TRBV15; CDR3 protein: CATSRDTLGTEAFF; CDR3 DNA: TGTGCCACCAGCAGAGACACCCTTGGGACTGAAGCTTTCTTT
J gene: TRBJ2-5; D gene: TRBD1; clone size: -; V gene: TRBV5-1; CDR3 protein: CASSNNRGPPETQYF; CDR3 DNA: TGCGCCAGCAGCAATAACAGGGGCCCTCCAGAGACCCAGTACTTC
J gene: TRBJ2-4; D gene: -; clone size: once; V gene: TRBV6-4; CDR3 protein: CASSDRGGIQYF; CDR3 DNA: TGTGCCAGCAGTGACAGGGGAGGCATTCAGTACTTC
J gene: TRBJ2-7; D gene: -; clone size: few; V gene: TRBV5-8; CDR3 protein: CASSLGSGDSYEQYF; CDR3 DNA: TGTGCCAGCAGCTTGGGGTCAGGGGACTCCTACGAGCAGTACTTC
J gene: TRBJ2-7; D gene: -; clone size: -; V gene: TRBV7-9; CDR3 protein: CASSFQRYEQYF; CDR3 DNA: TGTGCCAGCAGCTTTCAACGCTACGAGCAGTACTTC